The 28 T cell receptor beta chains below all came from one sample that was sequenced in a study of T cells in Graves' hyperthyroidism and ophthalmopathy. There were TCR beta CDR3 regions amplified from RNA transcripts. A first-round RT-PCR of the TCR CDR3 used the HTBI primer set. TCRdb processed the multiplex PCR reads anew with MiXCR; each CDR3 protein has one entry. The sample lists more than 300,000 distinct CDR3 sequences; approximately 18% were seen once. Specimen: blood. These receptors were collected from a woman aged 25 to 39 with Graves' hyperthyroidism that later progressed to Graves' ophthalmopathy.

This clonotype has a handful of counts. One end of the junction does not line up with germline, which may come from a read error. This chain links TRBV2 with TRBJ2-4; perhaps D is TRBD1 or TRBD2 (6 bases each). This CDR3 has 13 amino acids. CDR1 and CDR2 from the germline V gene are SNHLY and FYNNEI. The CDR3 protein is CASSAGERSRQDF. As DNA, the CDR3 is TGTGCCAGCAGTGCGGGGGAACGGTCAAGACAGGACTTC. Full variable domain (missing parts from reference TRBV2 and TRBJ2-4): EPEVTQTPSHQVTQMGQEVILRCVPISNHLYFYWYRQILGQKVEFLVSFYNNEISEKSEIFDDQFSVERPDGSNFTLKIRSTKLEDSAMYFCASSAGERSRQDFGAGTRLSVL.

This clonotype was observed a handful of times. This chain uses TRBV19 with TRBJ1-5; D not resolved. CDR3 length: 15 residues. The V gene lost 5 bases and the J gene lost 4 bases, with 15 bases spanning the gap. Germline V CDR1 and CDR2: LNHDA, SQIVND (reference sequence). Here the CDR3 reads CASSGTDYSNQPQHF. The CDR3 DNA follows: TGTGCCAGTAGTGGAACGGACTACTCTAATCAGCCCCAGCATTTT.

CDR3 loop: CSARDSGANPLNEQFF. CDR3 nucleotide sequence: TGCAGTGCTAGAGACAGCGGGGCTAACCCACTCAATGAGCAGTTCTTC. The chain links TRBV20-1 to TRBJ2-1; 7 bases align to TRBD2. CDR1 is DFQATT, CDR2 SNEGSKA, per germline (reference sequence). With 0 bases clipped from V and 6 bases from J, the junction kept 11 bases outside the gene matches. This CDR3 is built from 16 residues.

This clonotype was counted many times. The chain links TRBV6-1 to TRBJ1-1; TRBD1 is a possible D gene (6 bases). The CDR3 contains 19 residues. V lost 5 bases and J lost 0, with 25 bases in between. Germline V gives CDR1 MNHNS, CDR2 SASEGT. CDR3 amino acids: CASSLNRVSIVPVNTEAFF. CDR3 in DNA: TGTGCCAGCAGTTTAAACAGGGTGTCTATAGTACCTGTGAACACTGAAGCTTTCTTT.

This clonotype has at least ten counts. V is TRBV7-8 and J is TRBJ2-2; D gene ambiguous. The CDR3 consists of 16 residues. V lost 5 bases and J lost 5, with 18 bases in between. Germline assignment: CDR1 SGHVS and CDR2 FQNEAQ. CDR3 coding DNA: TGTGCCAGCAGCGAGGAGCAGGCTACAATGACCGGGGAGCTGTTTTTT. It yields the protein CASSEEQATMTGELFF.

This clonotype was recorded many times. The chain joins TRBV12-3 or TRBV12-4 to TRBJ2-1; D is unclear. This CDR3 region has 15 residues. Deletions cut 6 bases from V and 0 bases from J, with 12 bases between. Written as DNA, the CDR3 is TGTGCCAGCAGCCCAGGTTTCAGCTCCTACAATGAGCAGTTCTTC. It translates to CASSPGFSSYNEQFF.

This clonotype turned up a few times. The chain couples TRBV5-1 to TRBJ2-2; D is possibly TRBD2 (5 bases). Germline-derived CDR1 and CDR2 are SGHRS and YFSETQ. There are 14 residues in the CDR3. Trimming took 8 bases from V and 0 from J, leaving 11 bases between them. The CDR3, as DNA: TGCGCCAGTCAAGCGGACGCGAACACCGGGGAGCTGTTTTTT. This translates into CASQADANTGELFF.

Many counts were recorded for this clonotype. V is TRBV28 and J is TRBJ1-2; maybe TRBD1 (6 bases). The CDR3 has 16 residues. Germline V gene data show CDR1 as MDHEN and CDR2 as SYDVKM. Trimming took 3 bases from V and 4 from J, leaving 18 bases between them. The CDR3 here is CASSLGTGTPGYGYTF. The CDR3 DNA reads TGTGCCAGCAGTTTGGGGACCGGGACACCCGGCTATGGCTACACCTTC.

In this sample, this clonotype turned up many times. This chain links TRBV20-1 with TRBJ2-5; weak D call: TRBD1 (7 bases). Deletions cut 7 bases from V and 4 bases from J, with 19 bases between. This CDR3 is 14 amino acids long. Germline CDR1 is DFQATT and CDR2 is SNEGSKA (reference sequence). In nucleotides, the CDR3 is TGCAGTGGTCTCGGGGGACAGTTAGTAGAGACCCAGTACTTC. Translating it yields CSGLGGQLVETQYF.

This clonotype has at least ten counts. CDR3 region: CSAQSSFGDRVGGNEQFF. The CDR3 DNA reads as TGCAGTGCTCAGAGTTCATTTGGGGATAGGGTGGGGGGCAATGAGCAGTTCTTC. V is TRBV20-1 and J is TRBJ2-1, with D maybe TRBD2 (6 bases). V shed 5 bases and J shed 6 bases, with 29 bases lying between them. CDR3 size: 18 residues. CDR1 is DFQATT, CDR2 SNEGSKA, per germline (reference sequence).

This clonotype was picked up many times. J is TRBJ1-4 and V is TRBV30; weak D call: TRBD1 (5 bases). The CDR3 contains 14 residues. V lost 2 bases and J 2 bases, leaving 9 bases between the germline ends. CDR1 and CDR2 (germline): GTSNPN, SVGIG (reference sequence). The DNA of the CDR3 is TGTGCCTGGAGTAGGACAACCACTAATGAAAAACTGTTTTTT. Protein sequence: CAWSRTTTNEKLFF.

This clonotype was counted many times. The V and J genes are TRBV30 and TRBJ1-3; no firm D call. Between the trimmed V and J ends, which lost 2 bases and 2 bases, there was a span of 13 bases. CDR1 is GTSNPN, CDR2 SVGIG, per germline (reference sequence). The CDR3 loop spans 15 amino acids. CDR3 nucleotide sequence: TGTGCCTGGAGTATGGCCGATACTACTGGAAACACCATATATTTT. Translation: CAWSMADTTGNTIYF. Full variable domain (rest looked up from reference TRBV30 and TRBJ1-3): SQTIHQWPATLVQPVGSPLSLECTVEGTSNPNLYWYRQAAGRGLQLLFYSVGIGQISSEVPQNLSASRPQDRQFILSSKKLLLSDSGFYLCAWSMADTTGNTIYFGEGSWLTVV.

This clonotype came up many times. This rearrangement joins TRBV6-1 to TRBJ1-5; TRBD1 matches at 8 bases. With V trimmed by 6 bases and J by 2 bases, 9 bases remained unmatched. Germline lookup yields CDR1 MNHNS and CDR2 SASEGT. The CDR3 has 16 amino acids. The DNA of the CDR3 is TGTGCCAGCAGCACCGGACAGGGCGGGGGCAATCAGCCCCAGCATTTT. It translates to CASSTGQGGGNQPQHF.

The genes are TRBV2 and TRBJ1-6, with 10 bases aligning to TRBD1. The CDR3 sequence is 15 residues long. J was trimmed by 10 bases and V by 6 bases; bases with no gene match: 9. Germline V lookup: CDR1 SNHLY, CDR2 FYNNEI. CDR3 sequence (DNA): TGTGCCAGCAGCGTGGACAGGGGGGGGCACTCACCCCTCCACTTT. Translated: CASSVDRGGHSPLHF.

CDR3 sequence (DNA): TGTGCCAGTAGTACCACAGGGTTCGGGAACATTCAGTACTTC. This translates into CASSTTGFGNIQYF. The chain carries TRBV19 and TRBJ2-4, with D possibly being TRBD1 (6 bases). V gave up 4 bases and J gave up 7 bases, with 14 bases separating them. The germline CDR1 and CDR2 sequences are LNHDA and SQIVND (reference sequence). The CDR3 has 14 residues.

For this clonotype: A read error may explain this, as a much larger clone is one base away. The chain combines TRBV6-2 or TRBV6-3 with TRBJ2-7; D remains unclear. There are 13 residues in the CDR3. Germline loops: CDR1 MNHEY, CDR2 SVGEGT. The CDR3 bases are TGTGTCAGCAGTACCCGAGACGGAGAAAAGCAGTACTTC. Translation gives CVSSTRDGEKQYF.

There are many counts of this clonotype. The chain links TRBV7-9 to TRBJ2-7; unclear D gene. Trimming took 3 bases from V and 5 from J, leaving 8 bases between them. Germline V gives CDR1 SEHNR, CDR2 FQNEAQ (reference sequence). The CDR3 sequence is 12 residues long. Written as DNA, the CDR3 is TGTGCCAGCAGCTTGATAAGGAACGAGCAGTACTTC. This translates into CASSLIRNEQYF.

This clonotype showed up many times. J is TRBJ1-6 and V is TRBV12-3 or TRBV12-4; D not certain. V was pared by 8 bases and J by 7 bases, with 15 bases between. The CDR3 runs 14 residues. The CDR3 bases are TGTGCCAGCGCGCCTCTTAACCTCAATTCACCCCTCCACTTT. It yields the protein CASAPLNLNSPLHF.

This clonotype occurred many times. The rearrangement joins TRBV20-1 to TRBJ2-1; 11 nucleotides match TRBD2. Looked up from germline, CDR1 is DFQATT and CDR2 is SNEGSKA (reference sequence). The CDR3 loop spans 17 amino acids. V shed 0 bases and J 8 bases; nucleotides not matched to a gene: 12. CDR3 nucleotide sequence: TGCAGTGCTAGAGATTATTCGGGAACTAGCGGGAGCTATGAGCAGTTCTTC. This codes for CSARDYSGTSGSYEQFF.

The table lists this clonotype with many counts. The chain carries TRBV10-3 and TRBJ1-4, with D possibly matching TRBD1 (6 bases). CDR3 length: 17 residues. The ends were cut back, 0 bases at V and 8 bases at J, with 19 bases in the middle. In germline, CDR1 is ENHRY, CDR2 SYGVKD. The chain's CDR3 is CAISESQARGNEEKLFF. The CDR3 region has the DNA TGTGCCATCAGTGAGTCTCAGGCCAGGGGCAACGAGGAAAAACTGTTTTTT.

This clonotype came up many times. The chain joins TRBV7-8 to TRBJ1-1; no reliable D call. Germline V gives CDR1 SGHVS, CDR2 FQNEAQ. The CDR3 runs to 14 residues. The V and J ends lost 5 bases and 6 bases respectively, with 16 bases between them. CDR3 in amino acids: CASSRLPSRPEAFF. The DNA of the CDR3 is TGTGCCAGCAGCCGTCTCCCATCTAGGCCTGAAGCTTTCTTT.

The CDR3 coding sequence is TGTGCCAGCAGACGAAACTGTAGCTCTGGAAACACCATATATTTT. Protein product: CASRRNCSSGNTIYF. The chain recombines TRBV11-3 with TRBJ1-3; D remains unclear. The CDR3 contains 15 residues. Germline lookup yields CDR1 SGHNT and CDR2 YENEEA. Deletions cut 6 bases from V and 0 bases from J, with 12 bases between.

This clonotype was seen repeatedly, ten times or more. The chain has TRBV29-1 and TRBJ2-2; no definite D call. The germline V gene has CDR1 SQVTM and CDR2 ANQGSEA. The CDR3 runs 11 residues. Trimming removed 6 bases from V and 4 bases from J, with 6 bases in between. CDR3 bases: TGCAGCGTGAAATTCACCGGGGAGCTGTTTTTT. Amino acids: CSVKFTGELFF.

This clonotype was found a few times. The CDR3: CASTPRGAGVNTEAFF. CDR3 bases: TGTGCCAGCACCCCCCGGGGGGCGGGGGTGAACACTGAAGCTTTCTTT. The chain joins TRBV3-1 to TRBJ1-1, with D possibly TRBD1 on 6 matching bases. Germline V lookup: CDR1 LGHDT, CDR2 YNNKEL (reference sequence). The CDR3 has 16 amino acids. V was shortened by 7 bases and J by 0 bases, with 18 bases between the two germline ends.

This clonotype has a handful of counts. A far larger clone is one nucleotide away, so this likely arose from a read error. The V gene is TRBV28, the J gene TRBJ2-2; no firm D call. CDR1 MDHEN and CDR2 SYDVKM come from the germline V gene. There are 11 residues in the CDR3. V was shortened by 4 bases and J by 6 bases, with 3 bases between the two germline ends. The CDR3 reads CASSSPGELFF. The CDR3 DNA sequence: TGTGCCAGCAGTTCTCCCGGGGAGCTGTTTTTT.

Turning to this clonotype: A much larger clone lies a single base off, so this may be a read error. The rearrangement links TRBV27 to TRBJ2-1; D is unresolved. Trimming shortened V by 5 bases and J by 11 bases, and 16 bases separated the two germline ends. CDR3 length: 13 residues. The germline V gene has CDR1 MNHEY and CDR2 SMNVEV (reference sequence). The CDR3 region is CASSDLAGDKQFF. The CDR3 DNA is TGTGCCAGCAGTGATTTGGCTGGAGATAAGCAGTTCTTC.

The table lists this clonotype with many counts. The genes are TRBV5-1 and TRBJ2-5, with D uncertain. CDR3 size: 17 residues. V was trimmed by 0 bases and J by 1 base, leaving 16 bases between them. Germline V lookup: CDR1 SGHRS, CDR2 YFSETQ. CDR3 nucleotides: TGCGCCAGCAGCTTGGAGGTCAGCATGTCTTCCCAAGAGACCCAGTACTTC. The encoded protein is CASSLEVSMSSQETQYF. Together with reference TRBV5-1 and TRBJ2-5, the CDR3 gives the full variable domain: KAGVTQTPRYLIKTRGQQVTLSCSPISGHRSVSWYQQTPGQGLQFLFEYFSETQRNKGNFPGRFSGRQFSNSRSEMNVSTLELGDSALYLCASSLEVSMSSQETQYFGPGTRLLVL.

This clonotype was observed once. This chain joins TRBV12-3 or TRBV12-4 and TRBJ2-7; possibly TRBD2 for D (6 bases). The CDR3 is made up of 16 amino acids. Trimming left V 3 bases short and J 2 bases short, with 17 bases between. The CDR3 coding sequence is TGTGCCAGCAGTTTCGGGGCGGGGCGTGCGACCTACGAGCAGTACTTC. Its translation: CASSFGAGRATYEQYF.